This T cell receptor beta chain originates from a study of shared clonotypes between healthy human individuals. Each of the donors was a healthy adult who was HIV-negative and had not had a recent acute infection or vaccination. Genomic DNA of unsorted samples came from approximately 100 million PBMCs. Authors' processing steps: From ImmunoSEQ came sequences covering only the junction and carrying no quality scores, so filtering differed. Generated by immunoSEQ multiplex PCR, the TCRdb table keeps only in-frame clones and is missing some. V, J and clone size derive from that table, while D and trimming were established from the DNA sequence. The table lists fewer than 600,000 clones, about 76% of them singletons. This CDR3 has 14 amino acids. Germline CDR1 SEHNR, CDR2 FQNEAQ (reference sequence). V dropped 6 bases and J dropped 9 bases, with 21 bases sitting between them.

This chain connects TRBV7-9 to TRBJ2-7; possibly TRBD2 for D (5 bases). The origin of this receptor is a woman aged 40 to 49 in good health. Some clones in this sample may be carry-over from other donors' samples. Sequenced material: PBMCs. The CDR3 reads CASSPRFGISGQYF. The CDR3 region has the DNA TGTGCCAGCAGTCCCCGTTTCGGGATCTCGGGGCAGTACTTC.